This record looks at one TCR beta chain sequence and its context. Its antigen is as yet unknown. Sequencing was performed with immunoSEQ multiplex PCR; in TCRdb, only in-frame clones are kept and a portion is missing. The sample lists 320,000 or so clones; roughly 90% were seen once. The entry originates in a study of Ad26.COV2.S vaccination and SARS-CoV-2 variants. Across the study: Donor joined the COV1001 Ad26.COV2.S trial arm. Each vaccinee took Ad26.COV2.S intramuscularly, once or twice 56 days apart. Study-wide results and caveats: It is possible that the TCR breadth and depth analyses underestimated the total T cell responses.

CDR3 length equals 14 residues. Germline loops: CDR1 SNHLY, CDR2 FYNNEI. Germline trimming cut 6 bases from V and 6 bases from J; bases unmatched to any gene: 9. Regarding treatment: about 20 received Ad26.COV2.S at low or high dose, single or two shots; roughly five received placebo; per-sample allocation not given. The investigators took samples on day 63 after the first vaccine or placebo injection. The individual, an adult aged 18-55 years, was a donor in Boston. The source of this sequence is a person aged 18 to 59 who received the Ad26.COV2.S COVID-19 vaccine or a placebo. Sample: peripheral blood, taken in a trial of Ad26.COV2.S vaccine versus placebo. This chain uses TRBV2 with TRBJ2-7; 9 nucleotides agree with TRBD2. The CDR3 region has the DNA TGTGCCAGCAGCCCCGCGGGGGGGGCGGTCGAGCAGTACTTC. It encodes CASSPAGGAVEQYF.